The next 9 T cell receptor beta chains were all read from a single sample in a study of shared clonotypes between healthy human individuals. Assay used: immunoSEQ multiplex PCR; TCRdb lists only in-frame clones, some missing. This table has approximately 530,000 clones, 90% to 97% appearing once. The sequenced sample consisted of naive CD4+ T cells sorted from blood. Subset described: CD45RA+ positively selected. Source of these receptors: a woman in her twenties or thirties in good health.

This sequence joins TRBV10-1 and TRBJ1-2; D unresolved. Germline CDR1 WNHNN, CDR2 SYGVQD (reference sequence). The CDR3 length is 15 residues. With 0 bases removed from V and 6 bases from J, the gap between germline ends came to 14 bases. The DNA of the CDR3 is TGCGCCAGCAGTGAGTCGACGTACGGCCTGGATGGCTACACCTTC. Its translation: CASSESTYGLDGYTF.

The J gene is TRBJ2-3, the V gene TRBV27; D gene unclear. In germline, CDR1 is MNHEY, CDR2 SMNVEV (reference sequence). CDR3 size: 16 residues. Trimming left V 5 bases short and J 1 base short, with 16 bases between. The CDR3 DNA is TGTGCCAGCAGTAGGCGGACGGCTCCCGGCACAGATACGCAGTATTTT. Protein product: CASSRRTAPGTDTQYF.

The chain employs TRBV6-5 and TRBJ2-7; perhaps D is TRBD1 or TRBD2 (5 bases each). This CDR3 region has 14 residues. CDR1 MNHEY and CDR2 SVGAGI come from the germline V gene. Trimming took 0 bases from V and 4 from J, leaving 10 bases between them. The CDR3 is CASSYSKRGYEQYF. The CDR3 region has the DNA TGTGCCAGCAGTTACTCGAAGAGGGGTTACGAGCAGTACTTC.

The rearrangement joins TRBV5-1 to TRBJ2-2, with 9 bases lining up with TRBD1. CDR3 length: 16 residues. V dropped 7 bases and J dropped 4; count of bases not matched to a gene: 11. In germline, CDR1 is SGHRS, CDR2 YFSETQ. CDR3 sequence: CASLTGGTGPTGELFF. CDR3 DNA sequence: TGCGCCAGCCTCACAGGGGGGACAGGGCCCACCGGGGAGCTGTTTTTT.

J is TRBJ2-1 and V is TRBV6-1; TRBD2 matches 8 bases. V trimming: 7 bases; J trimming: 5 bases; junction bases outside the gene matches: 4. Germline CDR1 is MNHNS and CDR2 is SASEGT. This CDR3 has 13 amino acids. DNA of the CDR3: TGTGCCAGCAATGATAGCGGGGACAATGAGCAGTTCTTC. Its translation: CASNDSGDNEQFF.

The CDR3 here is CATEREVQETQYF. The CDR3 bases are TGTGCCACCGAGCGGGAGGTACAAGAGACCCAGTACTTC. The chain employs TRBV15 and TRBJ2-5; TRBD2 matches 9 bases. Germline CDR1 is LNHNV and CDR2 is YYDKDF (reference sequence). The junction had 3 bases not matched to a gene; V was cut back by 8 bases and J by 2 bases. The CDR3 sequence is 13 residues long.

This clone was recorded only once. V usage is TRBV7-8 and J usage is TRBJ1-1; TRBD1 agrees at 7 bases. CDR1 and CDR2 from the germline V gene are SGHVS and FQNEAQ. V gave up 4 bases and J gave up 4 bases; unmatched junction bases: 3. The length of the CDR3 is 13 residues. This CDR3 reads CASSWRQGTEAFF. The CDR3 DNA follows: TGTGCCAGCAGCTGGAGACAGGGCACTGAAGCTTTCTTT.

The chain combines TRBV9 with TRBJ1-1; TRBD1 matches at 7 bases. The CDR3 has 13 amino acids. Unmatched junction bases numbered 10, after V lost 4 bases and J lost 10 bases. The V gene's germline CDR1 is SGDLS and CDR2 YYNGEE. CDR3 bases: TGTGCCAGCAGCCCCCGACAGGGAACGGCAGCTTTCTTT. Protein: CASSPRQGTAAFF.

The chain recombines TRBV30 with TRBJ2-6; 11 positions agree with TRBD1. Germline V gives CDR1 GTSNPN, CDR2 SVGIG (reference sequence). The CDR3 is 19 residues long. With 7 bases clipped from V and 2 bases from J, the junction kept 16 bases outside the gene matches. CDR3 DNA sequence: TGTGCCTCAGAACCGGGACAGGGGGTGAAGGCCCCTGGGGCCAACGTCCTGACTTTC. Translation: CASEPGQGVKAPGANVLTF.